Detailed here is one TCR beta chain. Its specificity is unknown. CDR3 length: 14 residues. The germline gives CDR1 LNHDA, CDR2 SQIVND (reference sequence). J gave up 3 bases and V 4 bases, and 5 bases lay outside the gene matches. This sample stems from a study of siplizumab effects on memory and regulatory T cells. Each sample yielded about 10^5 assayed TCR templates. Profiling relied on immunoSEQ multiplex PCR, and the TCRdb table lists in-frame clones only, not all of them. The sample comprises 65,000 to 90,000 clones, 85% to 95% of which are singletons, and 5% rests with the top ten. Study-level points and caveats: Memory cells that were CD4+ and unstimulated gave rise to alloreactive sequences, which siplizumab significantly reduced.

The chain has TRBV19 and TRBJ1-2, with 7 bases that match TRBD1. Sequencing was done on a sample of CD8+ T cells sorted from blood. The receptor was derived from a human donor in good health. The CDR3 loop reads CASSTNTGDYGYTF. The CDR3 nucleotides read TGTGCCAGTAGTACAAACACAGGGGACTATGGCTACACCTTC.